What follows is one TCR beta chain and its context. Trimming removed 5 bases from V and 5 bases from J; junction bases left unmatched: 13. Looked up from germline, CDR1 is SGHRS and CDR2 is YFSETQ. CDR3 size: 17 residues. In TCRdb, the 5' RACE reads were re-called with MiXCR into one record per CDR3 protein. This table has some 500,000 distinct CDR3 sequences, roughly 13% appearing once. This sample stems from a study of T cells after yellow fever vaccination. The sequence derives from a young man who received the YFV17D yellow fever vaccine. Source: PBMCs, taken on the day of the yellow fever booster vaccination. V is TRBV5-1 and J is TRBJ2-5; 12 nucleotides align to TRBD2. In nucleotides, the CDR3 is TGCGCCAGCAGACCAGGCCAGACTAGCGGGAGTCGGGAGACCCAGTACTTC. This sequence encodes CASRPGQTSGSRETQYF.